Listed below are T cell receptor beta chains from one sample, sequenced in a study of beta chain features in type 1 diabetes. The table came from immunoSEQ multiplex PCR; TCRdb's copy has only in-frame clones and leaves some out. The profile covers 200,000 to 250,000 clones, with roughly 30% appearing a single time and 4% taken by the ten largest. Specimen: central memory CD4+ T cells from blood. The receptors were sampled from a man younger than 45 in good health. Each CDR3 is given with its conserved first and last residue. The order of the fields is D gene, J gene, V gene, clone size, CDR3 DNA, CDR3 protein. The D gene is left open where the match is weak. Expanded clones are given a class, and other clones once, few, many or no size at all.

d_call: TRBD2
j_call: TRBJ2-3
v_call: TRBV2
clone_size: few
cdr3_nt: TGTGCCAGCGAACTAGCGGGAGAAGATACGCAGTATTTT
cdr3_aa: CASELAGEDTQYF

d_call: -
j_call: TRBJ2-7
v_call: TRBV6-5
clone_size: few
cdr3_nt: TGTGCCAGCAGTTCCGACTCCTACGAGCAGTACTTC
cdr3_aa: CASSSDSYEQYF

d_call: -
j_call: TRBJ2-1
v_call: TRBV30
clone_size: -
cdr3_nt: TGTGCCTGGGGCTCGGGGACTGAGCAGTTCTTC
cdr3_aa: CAWGSGTEQFF

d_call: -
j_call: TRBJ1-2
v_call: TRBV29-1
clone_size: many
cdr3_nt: TGCAGCGTTGAAGGACAGGCTGGGATGGGGACCTTC
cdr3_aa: CSVEGQAGMGTF

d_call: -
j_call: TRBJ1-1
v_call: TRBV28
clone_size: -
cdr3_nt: TGTGCCAGCAGCCCGGGACGCCGAGGTACTGAAGCTTTCTTT
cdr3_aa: CASSPGRRGTEAFF

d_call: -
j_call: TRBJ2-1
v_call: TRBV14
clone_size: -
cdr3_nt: TGTGCCAGCAGCCCAAGCGTGTCAGGGGCCCACGTCTTC
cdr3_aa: CASSPSVSGAHVF

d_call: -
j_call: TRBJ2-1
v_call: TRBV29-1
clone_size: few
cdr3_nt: TGCACGGTGCGGGCAGGGCTCAATGAGCAGTTCTTC
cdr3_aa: CTVRAGLNEQFF

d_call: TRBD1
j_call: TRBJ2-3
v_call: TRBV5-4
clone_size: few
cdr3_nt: TGTGCCAGCAGCCCGGGGACGAGGGGGCACACAGATACGCAGTATTTT
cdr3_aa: CASSPGTRGHTDTQYF

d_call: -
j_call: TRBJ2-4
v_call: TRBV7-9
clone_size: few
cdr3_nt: TGTGCCAGCAGCTTAGCAGGGACCAAAAACATTCAGTACTTC
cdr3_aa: CASSLAGTKNIQYF

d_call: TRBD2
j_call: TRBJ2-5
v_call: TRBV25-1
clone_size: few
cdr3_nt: TGTGCCAGCACCGAAGCGACTAGCGGGGCCCAAGAGACCCAGTACTTC
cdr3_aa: CASTEATSGAQETQYF

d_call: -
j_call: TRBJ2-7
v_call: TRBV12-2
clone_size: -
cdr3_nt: TGTGCAAGTCGCTTAGCTGTGTCCGGGACTAGCGGGATGAAATACGAGCAGTACTTC
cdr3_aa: CASRLAVSGTSGMKYEQYF

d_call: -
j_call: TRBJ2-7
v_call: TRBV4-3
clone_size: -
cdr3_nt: TGCGCCAGCAGCCTGAGAGCGGATTCCCACGAGCAGTACTTC
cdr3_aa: CASSLRADSHEQYF

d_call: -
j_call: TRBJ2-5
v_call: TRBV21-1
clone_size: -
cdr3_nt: TGTGCCAGCGTACAAGGCACCCAAGAGACCCAGTACTTC
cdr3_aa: CASVQGTQETQYF

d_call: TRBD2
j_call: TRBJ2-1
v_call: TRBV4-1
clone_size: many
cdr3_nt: TGCGCCAGCAGCCCACTGGTAATAGCGGGGGGCAATGAGCAGTTCTTC
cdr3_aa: CASSPLVIAGGNEQFF

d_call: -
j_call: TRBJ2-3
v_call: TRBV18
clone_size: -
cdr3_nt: TGTGCCAGCTCACCCCCAAACACAGATACGCAGTATTTT
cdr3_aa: CASSPPNTDTQYF

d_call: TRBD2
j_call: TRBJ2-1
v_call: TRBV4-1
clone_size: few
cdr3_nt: TGCGCCAGCAGCCAACCACTAGCGGGGCGCTCAAATGAGCAGTTCTTC
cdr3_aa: CASSQPLAGRSNEQFF

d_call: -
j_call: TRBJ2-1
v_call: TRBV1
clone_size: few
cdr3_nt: TGCACCAGCAGCCATACCCACTCATACAATGAGCAGTTCTTC
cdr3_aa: CTSSHTHSYNEQFF

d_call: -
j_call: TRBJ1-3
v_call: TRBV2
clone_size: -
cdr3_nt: TGTGCCAGCAGTGAACGGGTTTACTCTGGAAACACCATATATTTT
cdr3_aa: CASSERVYSGNTIYF

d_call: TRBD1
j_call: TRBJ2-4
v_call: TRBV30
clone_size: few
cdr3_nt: TGTGCCTGGAGTCTCCCGACAGGGGCGAGAAACATTCAGTACTTC
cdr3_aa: CAWSLPTGARNIQYF

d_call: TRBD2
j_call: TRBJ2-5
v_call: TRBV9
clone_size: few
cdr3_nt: TGTGCCAGCAGCGTAGAGATGGGGCCGGCTAGCGGGAAGGGGACCCAGTACTTC
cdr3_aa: CASSVEMGPASGKGTQYF

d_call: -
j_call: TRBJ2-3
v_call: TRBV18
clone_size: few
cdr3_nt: TGTGCCAGCTCACCACCGGTCCGCACAGATACGCAGTATTTT
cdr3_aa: CASSPPVRTDTQYF

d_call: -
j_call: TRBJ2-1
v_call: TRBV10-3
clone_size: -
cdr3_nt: TGTGCCATCAGTGAGTCAGGTGGGCCGGGGGGCGAGTACAATGAGCAGTTCTTC
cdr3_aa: CAISESGGPGGEYNEQFF

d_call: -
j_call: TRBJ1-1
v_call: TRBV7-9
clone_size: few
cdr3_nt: TGTGCCAGCAGCGAGTACATGAACACTGAAGCTTTCTTT
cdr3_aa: CASSEYMNTEAFF

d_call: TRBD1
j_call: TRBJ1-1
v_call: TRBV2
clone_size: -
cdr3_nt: TGTGCCAGCAGCCCCATCTTACAGGGGTCAGCTTTCTTT
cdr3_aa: CASSPILQGSAFF

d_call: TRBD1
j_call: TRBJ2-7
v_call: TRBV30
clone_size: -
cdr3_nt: TGTGCCTGGAGCCCATCGGGACAGGTTCTGTCCTACGAGCAGTACTTC
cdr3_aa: CAWSPSGQVLSYEQYF

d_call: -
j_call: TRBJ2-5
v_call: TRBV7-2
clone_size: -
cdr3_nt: TGTGCCAGCAGCATCCGGACGGGCGAGACGGAGACCCAGTACTTC
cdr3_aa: CASSIRTGETETQYF

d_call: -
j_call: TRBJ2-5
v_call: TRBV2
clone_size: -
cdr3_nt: TGTGCCAGCAGTGAAGCTTCCTCCTTTCGGACGGCCGAGTACTTC
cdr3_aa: CASSEASSFRTAEYF

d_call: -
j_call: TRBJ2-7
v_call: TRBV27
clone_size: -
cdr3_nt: TGTGCCAGCAGTACATCAGGGTTTGGATACGAGCAGTACTTC
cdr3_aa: CASSTSGFGYEQYF

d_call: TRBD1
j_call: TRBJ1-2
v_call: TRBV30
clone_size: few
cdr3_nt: TGTGCCTGGACTCCGGGACAGGTCGGTGGCTACACCTTC
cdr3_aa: CAWTPGQVGGYTF

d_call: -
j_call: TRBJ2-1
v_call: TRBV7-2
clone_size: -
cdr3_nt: TGTGCCAGCAGCTCGCAGGGGGGGAATGAGCAGTTCTTC
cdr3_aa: CASSSQGGNEQFF

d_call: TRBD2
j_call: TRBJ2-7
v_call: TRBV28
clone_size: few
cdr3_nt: TGTGCCAGCACGCGGGGGAACGAGCAGTACTTC
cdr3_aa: CASTRGNEQYF

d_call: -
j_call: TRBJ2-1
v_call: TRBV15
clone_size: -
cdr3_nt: TGTGCCACCAGCAGAGATGATCGGAGGAATGAGCAGTTCTTC
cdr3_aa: CATSRDDRRNEQFF

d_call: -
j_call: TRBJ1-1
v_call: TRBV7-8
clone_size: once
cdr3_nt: TGTGCCAGCACCTCCGTGGGGGCAAGGACTGAAGCTTTCTTT
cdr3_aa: CASTSVGARTEAFF

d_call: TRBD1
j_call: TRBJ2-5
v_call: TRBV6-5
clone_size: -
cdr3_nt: TGTGCCAGCAGTTATTCGACAGGGGTGGTTGAGACCCAGTACTTC
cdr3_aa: CASSYSTGVVETQYF

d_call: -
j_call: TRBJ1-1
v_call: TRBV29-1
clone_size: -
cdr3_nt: TGCAGCGTTGAACGGGAGTTGAACACTGAAGCTTTCTTT
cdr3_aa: CSVERELNTEAFF

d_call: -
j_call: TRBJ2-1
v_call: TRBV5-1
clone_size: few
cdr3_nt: TGCGCCAGCAGCTTGGGCGGCCACAGGACCGATGAGCAGTTCTTC
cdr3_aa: CASSLGGHRTDEQFF

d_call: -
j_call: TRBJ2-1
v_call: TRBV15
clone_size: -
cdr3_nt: TGTGCCACCAGCAGGGAGGCGGGGTCCTCCTACAATGAGCAGTTCTTC
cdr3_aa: CATSREAGSSYNEQFF

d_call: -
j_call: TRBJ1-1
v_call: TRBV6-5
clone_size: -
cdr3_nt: TGTGCCAGCAGGTCCGACAGGATTGAAGCTTTCTTT
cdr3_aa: CASRSDRIEAFF

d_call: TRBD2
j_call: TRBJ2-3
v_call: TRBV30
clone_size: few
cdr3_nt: TGTGCCTGGAGTAAAAGCGGGAGATTGACAGATACGCAGTATTTT
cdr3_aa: CAWSKSGRLTDTQYF

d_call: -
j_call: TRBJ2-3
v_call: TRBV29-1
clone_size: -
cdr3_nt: TGCAGCGCTGGGGGAGGTTTCACAGATACGCAGTATTTT
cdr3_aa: CSAGGGFTDTQYF

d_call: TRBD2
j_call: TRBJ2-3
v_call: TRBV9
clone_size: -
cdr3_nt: TGTGCCAGCAGCGCCGGGGGGATAAATACGCAGTATTTT
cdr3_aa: CASSAGGINTQYF